This T cell receptor beta chain came from a study of radiation and T cells in renal cell carcinoma. A remark on this clone: The target antigen is unknown.

Germline V CDR1 and CDR2: SGHAT, FQNNGV. V was cut by 0 bases and J by 5 bases, with 13 bases left in between. This CDR3 contains 15 residues. Sequencing used immunoSEQ multiplex PCR; TCRdb keeps in-frame clones, though not all of them. The top ten clones hold 9.5% to 15% of a sample with about 130,000 clones, 70% to 90% of them seen once. Specified time point: baseline pretreatment blood. As to treatment: 15 Gy SBRT to primary tumor, nephrectomy 4 weeks later. Study results and caveats: No pretreatment tumor biopsies were available for baseline clonotypes.

The clonotype was recovered from a woman in her forties or fifties with renal cell carcinoma. The sequencing here drew on blood, taken from a patient whose treatment included radiotherapy and nephrectomy. The chain links TRBV11-2 to TRBJ1-1; D is unresolved. CDR3 nucleotides: TGTGCCAGCAGCTTAGATCGTGGCAGGAGGACTGAAGCTTTCTTT. Protein product: CASSLDRGRRTEAFF.